The sequence of this TCR beta chain was determined in a study of T cells after yellow fever vaccination (dated by TCRdb to about 2019). As for the study more broadly: The SMART-Seq v4 Ultra Low Input RNA kit was used to prepare libraries from fractions with low cell numbers. Blood was collected at multiple timepoints before and after primary and secondary immunization, and bulk PBMC replicates and cell subsets were isolated. The cohort comprised two healthy male donors, one aged 18 to 30 and one aged 30 to 39 years. To follow T-cell clones before and after both primary and booster YFV17D yellow fever vaccination, bulk TCR alpha and beta repertoires underwent longitudinal sequencing.

This specimen's treatment or condition label, per the study, means: live attenuated yellow fever vaccine strain. PBMCs were isolated from peripheral blood using a standard Ficoll-Paque protocol. Dynabeads CD4 and CD8 positive selection kits were used to isolate CD4 and CD8 T-cell fractions. TriZol was used to extract RNA from bulk PBMCs, CD4 and CD8 fractions, and dextramer-positive and dextramer-negative fractions. Here is what the overall study found, with its caveats: Most clones expanded after primary vaccination (approximately 95% of CD4 and approximately 90% of CD8) were re-detected after the booster, suggesting that broad memory maintenance occurred. The secondary T-cell response was weaker than the primary response but faster, peaking on day 5 instead of day 15. Only two donors were included in the study, so the extent to which the findings can be generalized is limited. A small fraction of clonotypes showed up in both the CD4 and CD8 compartments, probably as a result of convergent recombination. Computational filtering was needed because FACS-sorted repertoires could contain abundant contaminating clonotypes from the bulk population.

TCR cDNA was made using 5'RACE template switching, a step that added a universal primer site and unique molecular identifiers. Priming of cDNA synthesis was performed from both the TCR alpha and TCR beta constant segments. Library amplification involved two PCR steps, and the second step added sample barcodes and sequencing adapters. Libraries were sequenced on Illumina HiSeq 2500 (2x100 bp) or NovaSeq (2x150 bp). The original methods were these. MIGEC handled demultiplexing of reads and collapsing into UMI consensus sequences, while MiXCR performed V(D)J alignment. Clonotypes responding to the vaccine were identified with edgeR on replicate PBMC samples, with the criteria of FDR below 0.01 and a log2 fold change above 5 up to day 15. Each bulk clonotype was labeled CD4 or CD8 based on which sequenced repertoire, CD4 or CD8, contained the clonotype at higher abundance. TCRdb passed the public sequencing reads through fastp at Q25 and MiXCR, retaining productive beta sequences. Here each entry gathers all rows of one CDR3 protein and keeps the most common genes and DNA. The V and J calls here are based on TCRdb, not the publication. This sample comprises 200,000 to 300,000 distinct CDR3 sequences, approximately 6.7% of them detected only once. The ten largest make up 1.1% of the sample.

Trimming accounts for 4 bases at V and 3 bases at J, while the number of junction bases matched to no gene is 5. Sequences SGHDT (CDR1) and YYEEEE (CDR2) are obtained from the germline V gene. From its cysteine to its phenylalanine, the CDR3 spans 14 amino acids. Only CDR3 DNA remains: 42 bases, in frame from the first base. On this clonotype: Its antigen remains undetermined. Base qualities are not at hand, and no much larger clone is one base apart.

This chain joins TRBV5-6 to TRBJ2-7, with 9 bases in between that match TRBD1. This sample comprised CD4+ T cells sorted from PBMCs, obtained on the day of the yellow fever booster vaccination. The source is a man under 40 who received the YFV17D yellow fever vaccine. Read as DNA, the sequence is TGTGCCAGCAGCACGACGGGACAGGGCTACGAGCAGTACTTC. This gives the protein CASSTTGQGYEQYF.